This passage covers 9 T cell receptor beta chains from one sample sequenced in a study of blood T cell repertoires in COVID-19. TCRdb's copy holds only in-frame clones and misses some; the assay was immunoSEQ multiplex PCR. The table has fewer than 400,000 clones, about nine tenths seen once; the top ten hold approximately 1.5%. The material sequenced was PBMCs or T cells enriched from blood (not recorded which). All receptors derive from a woman in her twenties or thirties who had recovered from COVID-19.

This chain links TRBV4-2 with TRBJ1-6; 8 bases match TRBD1. CDR1 and CDR2 (germline): LGHNA, YNFKEQ. CDR3 length: 18 amino acids. The junction had 18 bases not matched to a gene; V was cut back by 0 bases and J by 14 bases. The CDR3 loop reads CASSQDFSGQGGFFSLHF. The CDR3 region has the DNA TGTGCCAGCAGCCAAGACTTTAGTGGACAGGGAGGATTTTTCTCCCTCCACTTT.

J is TRBJ2-4 and V is TRBV7-2; 7 bases line up with TRBD2. The V gene end was trimmed by 3 bases and the J gene end by 2 bases; junction bases not matched to a gene: 7. Germline loops: CDR1 SGHTA, CDR2 FQGNSA. CDR3 size: 16 residues. This chain's CDR3 is CASSFEGRGTKNIQYF. CDR3 in DNA: TGTGCCAGCAGCTTTGAAGGGCGGGGGACCAAAAACATTCAGTACTTC.

This chain links TRBV29-1 with TRBJ2-1, with 9 positions matching TRBD2. V gave up 7 bases and J gave up 0 bases; unmatched junction bases: 10. The germline V gene has CDR1 SQVTM and CDR2 ANQGSEA. The length of the CDR3 is 16 residues. DNA of the CDR3: TGCAGCGGGGCGGGAGGGCCTCAACTCTCCTACAATGAGCAGTTCTTC. It translates to CSGAGGPQLSYNEQFF.

This chain joins TRBV5-5 and TRBJ1-1; D perhaps matches TRBD1 (6 bases). The CDR3 runs to 13 residues. Trimming shortened V by 2 bases and J by 5 bases, and 10 bases separated the two germline ends. Germline values: CDR1 SGHKS, CDR2 YYEKEE (reference sequence). The DNA of the CDR3 is TGTGCCAGCAGCTTCGGGGGGCGGACTGAAGCTTTCTTT. Its protein is CASSFGGRTEAFF.

The rearrangement uses TRBV4-1 and TRBJ1-1; tentative D call: TRBD1 (5 bases). The CDR3 spans 14 residues. V was trimmed by 1 base and J by 5 bases, leaving 11 bases between them. Per the germline V gene, CDR1 is MGHRA and CDR2 is YSYEKL. DNA of the CDR3: TGCGCCAGCAGCCAAGGCAGGGTCTATACTGAAGCTTTCTTT. This encodes CASSQGRVYTEAFF.

This chain joins TRBV2 and TRBJ1-1, with a possible D match to TRBD1 (5 bases). The V end was cut by 5 bases, the J end by 7 bases, with 11 bases between. The CDR3 contains 12 residues. Germline CDR1 SNHLY, CDR2 FYNNEI. The CDR3 region is CASSRQGGEAFF. The CDR3, as DNA: TGTGCCAGCAGTCGTCAGGGCGGTGAAGCTTTCTTT.

The V and J genes are TRBV24-1 and TRBJ1-1; D is perhaps TRBD1 (5 bases). CDR3 size: 17 residues. Germline lookup yields CDR1 KGHDR and CDR2 SFDVKD. V lost 0 bases and J 0 bases, leaving 13 bases between the germline ends. The chain's CDR3 is CATSDLLGPGLNTEAFF. CDR3 bases: TGTGCCACCAGTGATTTGCTGGGGCCAGGGCTGAACACTGAAGCTTTCTTT.

This clone was recorded once. V is TRBV27 and J is TRBJ1-1; weak D call: TRBD1 (5 bases). The CDR3 totals 15 residues. The V gene's germline CDR1 is MNHEY and CDR2 SMNVEV (reference sequence). Trimming cost V 7 bases and J 8 bases, with 23 bases left between them. CDR3 sequence (DNA): TGTGCCAGCACAACTCTGGGTTCAGGACGGACAGAAGCTTTCTTT. Translating gives CASTTLGSGRTEAFF.

This chain joins TRBV28 and TRBJ1-4; the D is unclear. This CDR3 region has 13 residues. The V gene's germline CDR1 is MDHEN and CDR2 SYDVKM. V shed 5 bases and J shed 10 bases, with 14 bases lying between them. In DNA, the CDR3 is TGTGCCAGCAGTCCACTACTTCGAGGAAAACTGTTTTTT. Protein product: CASSPLLRGKLFF.